This is a list of T cell receptor beta chains from one sample in a study of T cell responses to AZD1222 COVID-19 vaccine. TCRdb's table, derived via immunoSEQ multiplex PCR, lists solely in-frame clones and lacks some. The profile shows 150,000 to 200,000 clones, 90% to 95% of them singletons. This specimen was peripheral blood, taken on day 0 of AZD1222 vaccination. These receptors were collected from an adult in good health. The CDR3 runs from the conserved cysteine through the conserved F or W. The D gene is left open where the match is weak. The size entry is marked missing in some rows and otherwise reads once, few, many or a size class.

v_gene	abundance	d_gene	j_gene	CDR3aa	CDR3nt
TRBV7-9	NA	NA	TRBJ1-1	CASTSQGRERNTEAFF	TGTGCCAGCACCTCCCAGGGGAGGGAGAGGAACACTGAAGCTTTCTTT
TRBV7-9	NA	NA	TRBJ2-1	CASSLLSGTSSYNEQFF	TGTGCCAGCAGCTTACTGTCCGGGACCAGCTCCTACAATGAGCAGTTCTTC
TRBV28	NA	NA	TRBJ1-1	CASRPWGRSTEAFF	TGTGCCAGCAGGCCCTGGGGGCGGAGCACTGAAGCTTTCTTT
TRBV6-5	NA	NA	TRBJ1-2	CASRNADLNYGYTF	TGTGCCAGCAGGAACGCCGACCTTAACTATGGCTACACCTTC
TRBV7-3	NA	NA	TRBJ2-1	CASSLRSPGAEQFF	TGTGCCAGCAGCTTAAGGTCTCCTGGGGCTGAGCAGTTCTTC
TRBV24-1	once	NA	TRBJ2-5	CATSDPRGEETQYF	TGTGCCACCAGTGACCCTCGTGGGGAAGAGACCCAGTACTTC
TRBV7-9	NA	TRBD2	TRBJ2-3	CASSFPPASGSGDTQYF	TGTGCCAGCAGCTTTCCACCGGCCAGCGGGAGTGGAGATACGCAGTATTTT
TRBV14	NA	NA	TRBJ1-2	CASSPKSQQNGYTF	TGTGCCAGCAGCCCCAAAAGCCAACAAAATGGCTACACCTTC
TRBV15	NA	TRBD1	TRBJ1-2	CATSKDRVGYGYTF	TGTGCCACCAGCAAGGACAGGGTAGGCTATGGCTACACCTTC
TRBV6-2/TRBV6-3	NA	TRBD2	TRBJ2-7	CASSAGLAGYEQYF	TGTGCCAGCAGTGCGGGACTAGCGGGCTACGAGCAGTACTTC
TRBV5-1	NA	TRBD2	TRBJ2-7	CASSFSGSAYEQYF	TGCGCCAGCAGCTTTAGCGGGAGTGCCTACGAGCAGTACTTC
TRBV19	NA	NA	TRBJ1-4	CASNPPGTREKLFF	TGTGCCAGTAACCCACCCGGGACCCGAGAAAAACTGTTTTTT
TRBV11-2	NA	TRBD2	TRBJ2-4	CASSFTSGSGAKNIQYF	TGTGCCAGCAGCTTCACTAGCGGGAGTGGGGCCAAAAACATTCAGTACTTC
TRBV27	NA	TRBD2	TRBJ2-7	CASSFLAGGAKYEQYF	TGTGCCAGCAGTTTTCTAGCGGGAGGGGCAAAGTACGAGCAGTACTTC
TRBV10-3	once	NA	TRBJ1-1	CAAKGPGSNTEAFF	TGTGCCGCAAAGGGTCCAGGGTCGAACACTGAAGCTTTCTTT
TRBV19	once	NA	TRBJ1-5	CASIKRGGKEVNQPQHF	TGTGCCAGTATCAAGAGAGGGGGGAAGGAGGTCAATCAGCCCCAGCATTTT
TRBV7-5	NA	NA	TRBJ2-1	CARSLVGVSSYNEQFF	TGTGCCAGAAGCTTAGTAGGGGTCAGCTCCTACAATGAGCAGTTCTTC
TRBV28	once	TRBD2	TRBJ2-1	CASSLMRLAGSEFF	TGTGCCAGCAGTTTGATGAGACTAGCGGGAAGTGAATTCTTC
TRBV6-1	NA	NA	TRBJ2-5	CASSELASRETQYF	TGTGCCAGCAGTGAATTGGCAAGTAGAGAGACCCAGTACTTC
TRBV7-9	NA	TRBD2	TRBJ2-1	CASRHPGLEGNEQFF	TGTGCCAGCAGGCATCCGGGACTAGAGGGCAATGAGCAGTTCTTC
TRBV24-1	NA	TRBD2	TRBJ2-1	CATSQSQSGRIYNEQFF	TGTGCCACCAGCCAGTCCCAAAGCGGGAGGATCTACAATGAGCAGTTCTTC
TRBV4-2	NA	NA	TRBJ1-4	CASSPLGGGEKLFF	TGTGCCAGCAGCCCTCTCGGTGGGGGGGAAAAACTGTTTTTT
TRBV27	NA	NA	TRBJ2-3	CASRTPQYF	TGTGCCAGCAGAACCCCGCAGTATTTT
TRBV11-2	NA	TRBD2	TRBJ2-2	CASRSLSGRSGELFF	TGTGCCAGCCGCTCACTTAGCGGGAGGTCCGGGGAGCTGTTTTTT
TRBV2	once	NA	TRBJ1-1	CASSEEAGAPNTEAFF	TGTGCCAGCAGTGAAGAGGCAGGGGCCCCGAACACTGAAGCTTTCTTT
TRBV10-2	NA	NA	TRBJ1-2	CASSGAYGYTF	TGCGCCAGCAGTGGGGCCTATGGCTACACCTTC
TRBV24-1	NA	TRBD1	TRBJ2-7	CATSEGQGRSYEQYF	TGTGCCACCAGTGAGGGACAGGGTAGGTCCTACGAGCAGTACTTC